This TCR beta chain emerged from a study of blood T cell repertoires in COVID-19. Study-level information: Specimens from acute and convalescent COVID-19 originated in the United States, Italy and Spain.

Original methodology: Reference gene primer amplification yielded estimated nucleated cell counts. Repertoires were generated with immunoSEQ multiplex PCR, while TCRdb's copy carries only in-frame clones and drops some. V, J and clone size derive from that table, while D and trimming were established from the DNA sequence. The table records approximately 150,000 clones, roughly 87% of them present only once. V shed 3 bases and J 4 bases; nucleotides not matched to a gene: 10. CDR1 is SGHDT and CDR2 is YYEEEE in the germline V gene. The CDR3 is made up of 16 amino acids. The rearrangement links TRBV5-6 to TRBJ1-3; the match to TRBD1 covers 7 bases. The specimen sequenced was peripheral blood. This clonotype was sampled from a woman aged 70-85 years with acute or convalescent COVID-19. The CDR3, as DNA: TGTGCCAGCAGCTACTTAACAGGGGTGCAAGGAAACACCATATATTTT. Amino acid sequence: CASSYLTGVQGNTIYF.